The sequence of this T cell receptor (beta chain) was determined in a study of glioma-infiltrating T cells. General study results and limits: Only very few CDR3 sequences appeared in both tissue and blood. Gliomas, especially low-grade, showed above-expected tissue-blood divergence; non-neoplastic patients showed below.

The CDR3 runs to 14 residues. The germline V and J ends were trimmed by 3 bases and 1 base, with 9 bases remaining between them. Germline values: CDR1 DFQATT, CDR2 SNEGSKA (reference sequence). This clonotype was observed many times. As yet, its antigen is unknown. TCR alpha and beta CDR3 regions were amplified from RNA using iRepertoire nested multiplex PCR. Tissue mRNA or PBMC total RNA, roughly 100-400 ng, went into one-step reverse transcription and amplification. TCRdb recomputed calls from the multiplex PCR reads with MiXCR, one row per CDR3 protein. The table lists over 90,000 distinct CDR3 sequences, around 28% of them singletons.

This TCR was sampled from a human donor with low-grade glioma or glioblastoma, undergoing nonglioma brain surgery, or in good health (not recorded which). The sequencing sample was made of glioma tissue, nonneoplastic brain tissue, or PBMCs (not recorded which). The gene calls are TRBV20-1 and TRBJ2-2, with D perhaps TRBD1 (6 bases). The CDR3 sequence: CSASQGGNTGELFF. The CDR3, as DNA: TGCAGTGCTAGCCAAGGGGGGAACACCGGGGAGCTGTTTTTT.